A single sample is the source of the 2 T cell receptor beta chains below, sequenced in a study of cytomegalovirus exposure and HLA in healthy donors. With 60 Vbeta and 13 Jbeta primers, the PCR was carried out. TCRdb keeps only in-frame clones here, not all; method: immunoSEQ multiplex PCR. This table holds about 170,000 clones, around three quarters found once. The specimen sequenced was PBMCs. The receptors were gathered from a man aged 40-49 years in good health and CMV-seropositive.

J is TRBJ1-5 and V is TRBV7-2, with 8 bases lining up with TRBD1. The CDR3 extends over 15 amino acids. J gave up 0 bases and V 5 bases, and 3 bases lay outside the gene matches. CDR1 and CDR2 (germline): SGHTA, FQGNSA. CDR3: CASSHRGFSNQPQHF. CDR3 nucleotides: TGTGCCAGCAGCCACAGGGGGTTTAGCAATCAGCCCCAGCATTTT.

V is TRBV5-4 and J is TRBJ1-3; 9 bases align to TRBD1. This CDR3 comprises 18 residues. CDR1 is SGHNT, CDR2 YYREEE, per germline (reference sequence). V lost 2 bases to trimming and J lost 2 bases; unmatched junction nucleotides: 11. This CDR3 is CASSFRGQGSLAGNTIYF. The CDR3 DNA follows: TGTGCCAGCAGCTTTCGGGGACAGGGATCTTTGGCTGGAAACACCATATATTTT.